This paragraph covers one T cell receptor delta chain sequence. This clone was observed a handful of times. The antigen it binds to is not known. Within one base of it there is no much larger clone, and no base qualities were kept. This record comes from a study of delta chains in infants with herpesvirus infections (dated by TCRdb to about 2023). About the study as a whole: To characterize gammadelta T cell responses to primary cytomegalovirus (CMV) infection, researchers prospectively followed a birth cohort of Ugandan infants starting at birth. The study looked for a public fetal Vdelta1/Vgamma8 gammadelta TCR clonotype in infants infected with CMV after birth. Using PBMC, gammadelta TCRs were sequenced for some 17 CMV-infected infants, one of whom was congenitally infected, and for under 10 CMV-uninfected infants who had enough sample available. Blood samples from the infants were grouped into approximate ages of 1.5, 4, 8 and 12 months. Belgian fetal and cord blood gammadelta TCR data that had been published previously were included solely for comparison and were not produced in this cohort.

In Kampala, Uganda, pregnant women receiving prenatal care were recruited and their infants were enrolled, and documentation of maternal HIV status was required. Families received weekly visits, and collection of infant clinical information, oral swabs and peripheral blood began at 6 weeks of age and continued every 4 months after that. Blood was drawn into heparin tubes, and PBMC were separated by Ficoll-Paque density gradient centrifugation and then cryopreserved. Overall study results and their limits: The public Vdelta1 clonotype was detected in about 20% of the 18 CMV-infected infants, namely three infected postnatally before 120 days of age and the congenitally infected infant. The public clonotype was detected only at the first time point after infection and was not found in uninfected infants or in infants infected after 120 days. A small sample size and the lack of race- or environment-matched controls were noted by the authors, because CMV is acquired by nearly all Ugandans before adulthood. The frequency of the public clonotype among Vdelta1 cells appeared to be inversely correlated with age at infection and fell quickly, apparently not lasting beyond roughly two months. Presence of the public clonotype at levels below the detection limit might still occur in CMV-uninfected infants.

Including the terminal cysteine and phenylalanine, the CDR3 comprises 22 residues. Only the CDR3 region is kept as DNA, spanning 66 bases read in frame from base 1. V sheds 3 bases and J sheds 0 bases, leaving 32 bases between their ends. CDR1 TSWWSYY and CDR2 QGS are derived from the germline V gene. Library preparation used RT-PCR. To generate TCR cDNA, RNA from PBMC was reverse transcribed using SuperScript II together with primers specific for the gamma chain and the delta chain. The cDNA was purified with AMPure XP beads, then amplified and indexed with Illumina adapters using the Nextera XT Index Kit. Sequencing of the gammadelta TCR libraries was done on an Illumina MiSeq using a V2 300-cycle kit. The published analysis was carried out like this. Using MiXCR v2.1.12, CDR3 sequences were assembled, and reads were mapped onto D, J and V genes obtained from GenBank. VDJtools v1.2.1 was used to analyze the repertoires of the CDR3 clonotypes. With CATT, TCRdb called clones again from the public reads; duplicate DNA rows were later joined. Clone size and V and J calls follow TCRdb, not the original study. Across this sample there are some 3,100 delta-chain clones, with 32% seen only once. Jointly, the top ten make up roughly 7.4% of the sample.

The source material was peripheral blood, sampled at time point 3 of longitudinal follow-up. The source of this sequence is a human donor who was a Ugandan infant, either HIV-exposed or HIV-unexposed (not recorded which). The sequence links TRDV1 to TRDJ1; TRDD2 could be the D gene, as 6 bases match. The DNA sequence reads TGTGCTCTTGGGGAGTGCAGACCTTCCAAAAGGGACCAGAATGTGTACACCGATAAACTCATCTTT. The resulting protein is CALGECRPSKRDQNVYTDKLIF.